This T cell receptor (beta chain) appears in the sequencing data of a study of blood T cells in healthy people across ages. Study-wide points: Unsorted PBMCs ruled out conclusive naive versus antigen-experienced comparison. It was the long-lived donors that had more naive CD4+ cells and higher diversity than aged donors.

Total RNA extracted from each sample amounted to at least 5 micrograms. At least ten counts were recorded for this clonotype. Its antigen remains unidentified. CDR3 length equals 13 residues. Germline V gene sequence: CDR1 LGHNA, CDR2 YSLEER. V was clipped by 3 bases and J by 13 bases, with 16 bases between them. Alongside a J-beta primer mix, a sample-barcoded 5' primer served in a second PCR lasting about 7 to 11 cycles. TCRdb processed the 5' RACE reads anew with MiXCR; each CDR3 protein has one entry. The data contain 650,000 to 1,000,000 distinct CDR3 sequences, about 36% of them singletons. This chain uses TRBV4-3 with TRBJ2-1; no firm D call. The sequencing input was blood. The receptor comes from a man younger than 35 in good health. The CDR3 spells CASSHDKDLRQFF. The DNA of the CDR3 is TGCGCCAGCAGCCACGATAAGGACCTTAGACAGTTCTTC.